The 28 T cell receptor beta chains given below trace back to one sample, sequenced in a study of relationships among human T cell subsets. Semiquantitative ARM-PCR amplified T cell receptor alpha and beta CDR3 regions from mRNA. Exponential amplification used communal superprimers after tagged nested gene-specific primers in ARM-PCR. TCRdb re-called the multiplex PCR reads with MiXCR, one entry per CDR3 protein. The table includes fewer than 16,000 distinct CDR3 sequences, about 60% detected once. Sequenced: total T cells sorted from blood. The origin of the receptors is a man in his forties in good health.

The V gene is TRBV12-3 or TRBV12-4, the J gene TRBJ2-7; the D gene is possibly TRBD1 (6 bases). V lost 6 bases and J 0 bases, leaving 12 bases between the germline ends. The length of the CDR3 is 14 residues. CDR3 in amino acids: CASRYNRDSYEQYF. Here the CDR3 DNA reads TGTGCCAGCAGATATAACAGGGACTCCTACGAGCAGTACTTC.

The CDR3 DNA sequence: TGTGCCAGCAGCCCCCTGGCTAGCAAGCAGTACTTC. It codes for CASSPLASKQYF. The chain uses TRBV28 and TRBJ2-7; tentatively, D is TRBD2 (5 bases). V was trimmed by 6 bases and J by 8 bases, leaving 14 bases between them. From germline, CDR1 is MDHEN and CDR2 SYDVKM. This CDR3 is 12 amino acids long.

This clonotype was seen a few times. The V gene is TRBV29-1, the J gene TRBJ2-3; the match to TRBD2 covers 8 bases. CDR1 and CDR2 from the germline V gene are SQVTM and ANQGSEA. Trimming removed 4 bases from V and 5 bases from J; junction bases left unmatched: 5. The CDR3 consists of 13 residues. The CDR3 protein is CSVVAGLGDTQYF. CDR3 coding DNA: TGCAGCGTTGTAGCGGGGTTAGGAGATACGCAGTATTTT.

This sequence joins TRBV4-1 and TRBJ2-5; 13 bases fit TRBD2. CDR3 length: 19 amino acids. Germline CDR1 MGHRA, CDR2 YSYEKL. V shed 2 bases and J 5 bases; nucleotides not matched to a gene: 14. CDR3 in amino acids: CASSQSGGGLAGLKETQYF. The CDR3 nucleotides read TGCGCCAGCAGCCAAAGCGGGGGGGGACTAGCGGGACTAAAGGAGACCCAGTACTTC.

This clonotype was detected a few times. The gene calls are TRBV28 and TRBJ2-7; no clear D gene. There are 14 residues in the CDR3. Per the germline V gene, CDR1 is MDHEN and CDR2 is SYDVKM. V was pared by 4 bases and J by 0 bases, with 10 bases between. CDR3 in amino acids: CASSSLQSSYEQYF. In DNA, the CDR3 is TGTGCCAGCAGTTCCCTTCAAAGCTCCTACGAGCAGTACTTC.

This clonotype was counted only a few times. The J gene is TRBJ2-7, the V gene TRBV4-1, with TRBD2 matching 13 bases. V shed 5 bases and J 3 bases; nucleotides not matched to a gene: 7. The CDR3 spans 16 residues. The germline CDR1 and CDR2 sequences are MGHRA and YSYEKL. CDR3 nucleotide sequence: TGCGCCAGCAGCACCCGGACTAGCGGGAGATACTACGAGCAGTACTTC. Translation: CASSTRTSGRYYEQYF.

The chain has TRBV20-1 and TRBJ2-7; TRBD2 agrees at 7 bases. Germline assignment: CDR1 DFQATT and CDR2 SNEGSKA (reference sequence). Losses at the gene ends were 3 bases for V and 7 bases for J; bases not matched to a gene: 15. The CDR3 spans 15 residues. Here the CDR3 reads CSASGAGEPTGEQYF. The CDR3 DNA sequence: TGCAGTGCTAGCGGGGCGGGAGAACCTACGGGGGAGCAGTACTTC.

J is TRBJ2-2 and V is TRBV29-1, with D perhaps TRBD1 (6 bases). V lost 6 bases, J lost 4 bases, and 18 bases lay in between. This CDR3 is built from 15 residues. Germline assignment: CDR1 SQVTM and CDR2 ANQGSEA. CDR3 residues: CSVKGTRGSTGELFF. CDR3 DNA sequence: TGCAGCGTCAAGGGGACGAGGGGGAGCACCGGGGAGCTGTTTTTT.

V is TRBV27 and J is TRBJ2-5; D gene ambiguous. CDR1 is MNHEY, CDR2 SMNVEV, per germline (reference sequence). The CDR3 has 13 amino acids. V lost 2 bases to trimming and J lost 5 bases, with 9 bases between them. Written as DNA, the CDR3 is TGTGCCAGCAGTTTAGTGCTGAGGGAGACCCAGTACTTC. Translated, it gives CASSLVLRETQYF.

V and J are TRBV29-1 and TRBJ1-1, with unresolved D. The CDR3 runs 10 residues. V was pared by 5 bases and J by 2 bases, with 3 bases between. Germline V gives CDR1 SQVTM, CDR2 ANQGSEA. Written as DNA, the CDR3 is TGCAGCGTTTACAACACTGAAGCTTTCTTT. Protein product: CSVYNTEAFF.

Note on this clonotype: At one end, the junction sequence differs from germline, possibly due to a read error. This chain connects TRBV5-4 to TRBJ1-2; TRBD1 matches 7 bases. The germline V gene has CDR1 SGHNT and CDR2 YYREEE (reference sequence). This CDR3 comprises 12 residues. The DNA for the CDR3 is TGCGCCAGCGGCAGGGGGGACTATGGCTACACCTTC. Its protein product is CASGRGDYGYTF.

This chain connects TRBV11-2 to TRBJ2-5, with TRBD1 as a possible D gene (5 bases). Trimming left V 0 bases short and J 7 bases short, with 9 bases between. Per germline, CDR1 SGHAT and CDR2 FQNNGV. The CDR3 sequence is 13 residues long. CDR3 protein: CASSLDPQGTQYF. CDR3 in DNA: TGTGCCAGCAGCTTAGACCCCCAGGGGACCCAGTACTTC. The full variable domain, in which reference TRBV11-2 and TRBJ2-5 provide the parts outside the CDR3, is EAGVAQSPRYKIIEKRQSVAFWCNPISGHATLYWYQQILGQGPKLLIQFQNNGVVDDSQLPKDRFSAERLKGVDSTLKIQPAKLEDSAVYLCASSLDPQGTQYFGPGTRLLVL.

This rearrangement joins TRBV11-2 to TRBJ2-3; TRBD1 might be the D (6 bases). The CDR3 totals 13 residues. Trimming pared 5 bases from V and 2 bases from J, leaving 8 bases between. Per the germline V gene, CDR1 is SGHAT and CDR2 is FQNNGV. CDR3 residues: CASSQGTTDTQYF. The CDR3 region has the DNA TGTGCCAGCAGCCAGGGGACCACAGATACGCAGTATTTT.

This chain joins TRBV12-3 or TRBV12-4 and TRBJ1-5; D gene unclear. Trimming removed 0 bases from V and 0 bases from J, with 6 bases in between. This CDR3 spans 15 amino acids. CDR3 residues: CASSLAATSNQPQHF. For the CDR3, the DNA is TGTGCCAGCAGTTTAGCCGCGACTAGCAATCAGCCCCAGCATTTT.

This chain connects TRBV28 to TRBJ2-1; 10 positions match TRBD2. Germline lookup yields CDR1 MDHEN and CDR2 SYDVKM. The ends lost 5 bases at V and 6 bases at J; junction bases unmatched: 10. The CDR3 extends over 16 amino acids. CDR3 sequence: CASSLHGSGRANEQFF. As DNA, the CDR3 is TGTGCCAGCAGTCTCCATGGGAGCGGGAGGGCCAATGAGCAGTTCTTC.

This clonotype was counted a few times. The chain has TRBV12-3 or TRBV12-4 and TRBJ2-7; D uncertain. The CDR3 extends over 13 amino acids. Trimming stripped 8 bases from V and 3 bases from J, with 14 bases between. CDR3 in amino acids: CASAPRSNYEQYF. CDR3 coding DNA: TGTGCCAGCGCCCCTAGGAGCAACTACGAGCAGTACTTC.

CDR3 nucleotide sequence: TGTGCCAGCAGCTTAGAGGACAGGAATTACGAGCAGTACTTC. Translated, it gives CASSLEDRNYEQYF. The chain uses TRBV7-6 and TRBJ2-7, with 7 bases aligning to TRBD1. This CDR3 spans 14 amino acids. With V trimmed by 1 base and J by 4 bases, 4 bases remained unmatched. Germline V gene lookup returns CDR1 SGHVS and CDR2 FNYEAQ.

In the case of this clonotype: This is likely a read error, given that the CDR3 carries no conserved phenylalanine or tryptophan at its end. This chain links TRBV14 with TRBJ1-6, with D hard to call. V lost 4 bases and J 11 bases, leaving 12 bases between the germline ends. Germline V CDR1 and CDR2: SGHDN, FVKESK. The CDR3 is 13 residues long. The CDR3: CASSPLSRAPLHL. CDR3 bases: TGTGCCAGCAGCCCCCTTTCCCGGGCACCCCTCCACCTT.

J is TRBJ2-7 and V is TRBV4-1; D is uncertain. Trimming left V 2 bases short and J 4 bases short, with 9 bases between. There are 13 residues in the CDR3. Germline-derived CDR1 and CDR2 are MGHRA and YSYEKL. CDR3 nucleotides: TGCGCCAGCAGCCAAAGAATGGGGTACGAGCAGTACTTC. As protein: CASSQRMGYEQYF.

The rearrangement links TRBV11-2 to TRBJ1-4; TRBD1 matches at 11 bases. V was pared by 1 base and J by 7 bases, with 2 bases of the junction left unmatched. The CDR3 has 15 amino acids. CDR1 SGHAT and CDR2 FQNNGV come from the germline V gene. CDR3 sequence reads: CASSLAGQGVEKLFF. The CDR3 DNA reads TGTGCCAGCAGCTTAGCGGGACAGGGGGTTGAAAAACTGTTTTTT.

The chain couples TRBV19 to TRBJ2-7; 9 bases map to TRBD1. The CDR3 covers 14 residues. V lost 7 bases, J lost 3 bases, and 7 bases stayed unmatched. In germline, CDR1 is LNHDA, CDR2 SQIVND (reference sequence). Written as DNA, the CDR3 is TGTGCCAGTACCCCGACAGGGGGGTTCTACGAGCAGTACTTC. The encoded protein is CASTPTGGFYEQYF. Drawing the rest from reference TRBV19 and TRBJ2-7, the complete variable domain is DGGITQSPKYLFRKEGQNVTLSCEQNLNHDAMYWYRQDPGQGLRLIYYSQIVNDFQKGDIAEGYSVSREKKESFPLTVTSAQKNPTAFYLCASTPTGGFYEQYFGPGTRLTVT.

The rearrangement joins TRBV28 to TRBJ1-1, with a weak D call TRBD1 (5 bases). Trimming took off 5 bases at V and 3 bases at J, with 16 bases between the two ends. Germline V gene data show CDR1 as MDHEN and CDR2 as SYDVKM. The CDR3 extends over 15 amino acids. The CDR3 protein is CASSPHRQTDTEAFF. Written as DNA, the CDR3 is TGTGCCAGCAGTCCGCATCGACAGACGGACACTGAAGCTTTCTTT.

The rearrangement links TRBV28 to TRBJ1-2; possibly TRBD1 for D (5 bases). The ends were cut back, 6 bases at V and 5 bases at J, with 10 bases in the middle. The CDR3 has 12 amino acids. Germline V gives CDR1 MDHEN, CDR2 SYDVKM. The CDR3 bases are TGTGCCAGCAGCCCGGACACATATGGCTACACCTTC. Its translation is CASSPDTYGYTF.

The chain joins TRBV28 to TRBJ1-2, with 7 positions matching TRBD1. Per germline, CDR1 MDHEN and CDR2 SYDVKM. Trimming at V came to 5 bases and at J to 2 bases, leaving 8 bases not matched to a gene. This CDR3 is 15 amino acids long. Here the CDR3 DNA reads TGTGCCAGCAGTCTCTATACAGGGGCGAACTATGGCTACACCTTC. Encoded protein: CASSLYTGANYGYTF.

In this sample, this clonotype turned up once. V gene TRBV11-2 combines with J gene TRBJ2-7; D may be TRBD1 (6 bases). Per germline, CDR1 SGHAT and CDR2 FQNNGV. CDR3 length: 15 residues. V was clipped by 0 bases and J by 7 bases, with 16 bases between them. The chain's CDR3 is CASSLDPGQSREQYF. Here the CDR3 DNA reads TGTGCCAGCAGCTTAGATCCCGGACAGTCTCGGGAGCAGTACTTC. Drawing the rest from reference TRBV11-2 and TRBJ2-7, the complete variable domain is EAGVAQSPRYKIIEKRQSVAFWCNPISGHATLYWYQQILGQGPKLLIQFQNNGVVDDSQLPKDRFSAERLKGVDSTLKIQPAKLEDSAVYLCASSLDPGQSREQYFGPGTRLTVT.

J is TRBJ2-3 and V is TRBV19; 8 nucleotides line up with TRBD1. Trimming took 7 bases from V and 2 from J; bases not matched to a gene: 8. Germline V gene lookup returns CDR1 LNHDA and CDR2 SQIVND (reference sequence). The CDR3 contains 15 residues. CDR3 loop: CASKVRDRNTDTQYF. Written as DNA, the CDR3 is TGTGCCAGTAAAGTCCGGGACAGGAACACAGATACGCAGTATTTT.

Here the CDR3 reads CASSNRVFDEDTQYF. CDR3 coding DNA: TGTGCCAGCAGCAACAGGGTTTTTGATGAAGATACGCAGTATTTT. This chain uses TRBV28 with TRBJ2-3, with TRBD1 as a possible D gene (6 bases). Trimming stripped 6 bases from V and 5 bases from J, with 18 bases between. The length of the CDR3 is 15 residues. Germline CDR1 reads MDHEN; CDR2 reads SYDVKM.

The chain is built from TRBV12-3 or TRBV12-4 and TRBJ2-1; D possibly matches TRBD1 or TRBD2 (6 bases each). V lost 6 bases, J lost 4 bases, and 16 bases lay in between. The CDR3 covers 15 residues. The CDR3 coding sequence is TGTGCCAGCAGCCCCTCGCGGAGGGGGTACAATGAGCAGTTCTTC. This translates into CASSPSRRGYNEQFF.